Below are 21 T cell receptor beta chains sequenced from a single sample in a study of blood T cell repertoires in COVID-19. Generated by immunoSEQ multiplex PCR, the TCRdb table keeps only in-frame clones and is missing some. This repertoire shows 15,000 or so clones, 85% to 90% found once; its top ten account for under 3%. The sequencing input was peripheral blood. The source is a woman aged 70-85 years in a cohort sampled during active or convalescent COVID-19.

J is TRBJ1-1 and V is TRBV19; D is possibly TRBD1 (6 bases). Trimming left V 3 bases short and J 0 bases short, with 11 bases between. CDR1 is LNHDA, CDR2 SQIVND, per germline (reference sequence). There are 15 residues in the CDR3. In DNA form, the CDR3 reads TGTGCCAGTAGTATCGACAGGAAAATGAACACTGAAGCTTTCTTT. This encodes CASSIDRKMNTEAFF.

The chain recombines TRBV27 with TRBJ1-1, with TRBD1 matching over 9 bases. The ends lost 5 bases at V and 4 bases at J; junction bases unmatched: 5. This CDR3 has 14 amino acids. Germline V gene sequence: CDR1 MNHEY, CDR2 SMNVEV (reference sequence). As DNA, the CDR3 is TGTGCCAGCAGTCAGACAGGGGGGAGCACTGAAGCTTTCTTT. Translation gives CASSQTGGSTEAFF.

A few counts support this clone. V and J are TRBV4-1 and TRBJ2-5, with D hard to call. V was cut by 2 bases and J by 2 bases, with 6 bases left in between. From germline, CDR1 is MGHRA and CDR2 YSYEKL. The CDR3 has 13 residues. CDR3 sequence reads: CASSQFQQETQYF. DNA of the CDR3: TGCGCCAGCAGCCAATTCCAGCAAGAGACCCAGTACTTC.

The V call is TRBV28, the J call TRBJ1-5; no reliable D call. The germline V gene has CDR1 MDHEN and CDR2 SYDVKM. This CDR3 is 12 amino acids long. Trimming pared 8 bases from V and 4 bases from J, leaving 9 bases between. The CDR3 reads CASEGGNQPQHF. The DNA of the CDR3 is TGTGCCAGCGAGGGAGGTAATCAGCCCCAGCATTTT.

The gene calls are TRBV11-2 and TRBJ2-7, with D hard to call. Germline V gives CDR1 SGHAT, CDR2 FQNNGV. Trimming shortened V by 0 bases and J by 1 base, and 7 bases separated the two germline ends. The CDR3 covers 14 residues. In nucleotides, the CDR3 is TGTGCCAGCAGCTTAGATCAGTATTCCTACGAGCAGTACTTC. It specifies CASSLDQYSYEQYF. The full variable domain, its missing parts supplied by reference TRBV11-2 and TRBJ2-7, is EAGVAQSPRYKIIEKRQSVAFWCNPISGHATLYWYQQILGQGPKLLIQFQNNGVVDDSQLPKDRFSAERLKGVDSTLKIQPAKLEDSAVYLCASSLDQYSYEQYFGPGTRLTVT.

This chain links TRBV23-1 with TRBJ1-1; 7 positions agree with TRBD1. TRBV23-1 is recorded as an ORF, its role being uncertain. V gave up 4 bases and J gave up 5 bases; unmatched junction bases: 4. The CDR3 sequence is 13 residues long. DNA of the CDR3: TGCGCCAGCAGTCCGACAGGGCAAACTGAAGCTTTCTTT. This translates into CASSPTGQTEAFF.

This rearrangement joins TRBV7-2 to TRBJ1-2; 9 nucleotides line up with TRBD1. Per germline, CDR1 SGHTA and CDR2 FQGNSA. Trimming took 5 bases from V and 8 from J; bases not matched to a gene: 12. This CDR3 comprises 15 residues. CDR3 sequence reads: CASSLNGGTGLGYTF. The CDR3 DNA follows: TGTGCCAGCAGCCTCAACGGGGGGACAGGGCTAGGCTACACCTTC.

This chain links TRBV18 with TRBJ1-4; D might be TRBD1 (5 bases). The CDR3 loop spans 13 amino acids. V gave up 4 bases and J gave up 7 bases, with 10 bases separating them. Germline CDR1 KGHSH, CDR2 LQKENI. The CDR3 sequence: CASSRSRVEKLFF. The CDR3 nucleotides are TGTGCCAGCTCACGGAGCAGGGTTGAAAAACTGTTTTTT.

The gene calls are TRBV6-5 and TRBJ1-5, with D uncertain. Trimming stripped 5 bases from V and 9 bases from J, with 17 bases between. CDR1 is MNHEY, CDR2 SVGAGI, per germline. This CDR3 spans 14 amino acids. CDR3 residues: CASSPDTRSGPQHF. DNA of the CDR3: TGTGCCAGCAGTCCGGATACACGGTCGGGGCCCCAGCATTTT.

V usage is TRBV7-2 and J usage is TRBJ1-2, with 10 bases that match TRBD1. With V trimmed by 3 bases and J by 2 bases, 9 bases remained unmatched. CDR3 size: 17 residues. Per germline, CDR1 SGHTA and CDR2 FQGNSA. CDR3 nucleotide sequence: TGTGCCAGCAGCTTGCCCCGACAGGGGGCATTCAACTATGGCTACACCTTC. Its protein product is CASSLPRQGAFNYGYTF.

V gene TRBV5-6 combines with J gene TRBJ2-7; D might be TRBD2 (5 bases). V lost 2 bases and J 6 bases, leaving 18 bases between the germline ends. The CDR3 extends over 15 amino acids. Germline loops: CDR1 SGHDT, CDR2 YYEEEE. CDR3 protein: CASSLPGTETPEQYF. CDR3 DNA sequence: TGTGCCAGCAGCTTACCGGGAACGGAAACGCCCGAGCAGTACTTC.

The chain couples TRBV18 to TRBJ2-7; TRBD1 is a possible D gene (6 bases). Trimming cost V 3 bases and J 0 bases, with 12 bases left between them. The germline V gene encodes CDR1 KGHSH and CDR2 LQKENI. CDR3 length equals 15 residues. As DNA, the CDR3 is TGTGCCAGCTCACCCGCCGGACAGAGCTCCTACGAGCAGTACTTC. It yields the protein CASSPAGQSSYEQYF.

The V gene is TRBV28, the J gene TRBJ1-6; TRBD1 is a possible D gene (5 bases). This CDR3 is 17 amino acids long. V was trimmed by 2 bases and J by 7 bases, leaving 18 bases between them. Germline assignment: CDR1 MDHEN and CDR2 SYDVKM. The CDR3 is CASSLGPSGTRNSPLHF. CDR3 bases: TGTGCCAGCAGTTTAGGCCCCAGCGGGACCCGAAATTCACCCCTCCACTTT. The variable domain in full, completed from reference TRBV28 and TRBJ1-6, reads DVKVTQSSRYLVKRTGEKVFLECVQDMDHENMFWYRQDPGLGLRLIYFSYDVKMKEKGDIPEGYSVSREKKERFSLILESASTNQTSMYLCASSLGPSGTRNSPLHFGNGTRLTVT.

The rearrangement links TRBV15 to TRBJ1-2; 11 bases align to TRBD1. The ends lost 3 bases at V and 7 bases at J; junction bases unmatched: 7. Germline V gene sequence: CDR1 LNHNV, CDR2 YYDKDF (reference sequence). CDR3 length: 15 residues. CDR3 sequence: CATSRDRGRSRGYTF. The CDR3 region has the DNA TGTGCCACCAGCAGGGACAGGGGGCGCAGTCGTGGCTACACCTTC.

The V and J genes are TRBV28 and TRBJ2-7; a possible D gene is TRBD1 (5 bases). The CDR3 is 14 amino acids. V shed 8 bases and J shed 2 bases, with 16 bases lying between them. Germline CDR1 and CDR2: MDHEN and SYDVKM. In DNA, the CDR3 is TGTGCCAGCTCCCCAGGGCCAGGAGCCTACGAGCAGTACTTC. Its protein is CASSPGPGAYEQYF.

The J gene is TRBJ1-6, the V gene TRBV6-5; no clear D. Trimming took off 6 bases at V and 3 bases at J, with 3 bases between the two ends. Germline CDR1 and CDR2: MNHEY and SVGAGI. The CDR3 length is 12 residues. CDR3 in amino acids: CASSLYNSPLHF. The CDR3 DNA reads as TGTGCCAGCAGCCTCTATAATTCACCCCTCCACTTT.

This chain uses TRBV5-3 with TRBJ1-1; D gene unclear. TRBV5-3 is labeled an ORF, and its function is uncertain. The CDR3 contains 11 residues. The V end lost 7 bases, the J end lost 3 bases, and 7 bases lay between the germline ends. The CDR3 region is CARERDTEAFF. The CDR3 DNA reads TGTGCCAGAGAGAGGGACACTGAAGCTTTCTTT.

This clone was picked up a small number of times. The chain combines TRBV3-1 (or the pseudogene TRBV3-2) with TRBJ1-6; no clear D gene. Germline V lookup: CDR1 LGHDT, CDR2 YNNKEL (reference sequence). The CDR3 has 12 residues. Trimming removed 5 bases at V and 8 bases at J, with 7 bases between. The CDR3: CASSRLDSPLHF. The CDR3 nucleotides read TGTGCCAGCAGCAGACTAGATTCACCCCTCCACTTT.

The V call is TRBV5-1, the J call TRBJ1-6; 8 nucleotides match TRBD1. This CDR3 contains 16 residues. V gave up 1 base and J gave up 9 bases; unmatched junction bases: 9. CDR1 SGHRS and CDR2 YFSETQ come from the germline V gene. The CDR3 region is CASSLREQGVGSPLHF. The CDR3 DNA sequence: TGCGCCAGCAGCTTGAGGGAACAGGGGGTAGGTTCACCCCTCCACTTT.

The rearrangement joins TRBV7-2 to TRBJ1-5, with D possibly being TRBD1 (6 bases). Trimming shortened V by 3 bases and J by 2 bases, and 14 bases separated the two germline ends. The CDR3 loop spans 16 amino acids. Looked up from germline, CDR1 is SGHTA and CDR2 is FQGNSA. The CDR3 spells CASSLYGGAGNQPQHF. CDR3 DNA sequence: TGTGCCAGCAGCTTGTATGGGGGCGCGGGCAATCAGCCCCAGCATTTT.

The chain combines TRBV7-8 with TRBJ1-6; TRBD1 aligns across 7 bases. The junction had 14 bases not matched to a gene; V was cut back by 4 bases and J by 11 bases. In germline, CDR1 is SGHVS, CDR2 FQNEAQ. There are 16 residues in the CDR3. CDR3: CASSSLDRRRATPLHF. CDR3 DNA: TGTGCCAGCAGCTCCTTGGACAGGAGACGAGCTACACCCCTCCACTTT.